The 3 T cell receptor beta chains below were found in one sample sequenced in a study of cytomegalovirus exposure and HLA in healthy donors. PCR amplification relied on 60 Vbeta primers (plus 13 Jbeta primers). Sequenced by immunoSEQ multiplex PCR; TCRdb stores in-frame clones only, minus some. The sample comprises about 170,000 clones, approximately 81% of which are singletons, and over 2.5% rests with the top ten. The sample comprised PBMCs. The source is a man aged 30 to 45 in good health and CMV-seropositive.

This clone was seen once. The genes are TRBV11-3 and TRBJ2-3; 13 nucleotides align to TRBD2. Germline trimming cut 5 bases from V and 4 bases from J; bases unmatched to any gene: 12. The germline V gene encodes CDR1 SGHNT and CDR2 YENEEA. The CDR3 loop spans 18 amino acids. CDR3 sequence reads: CASSGLAGVKWVPDTQYF. In DNA form, the CDR3 reads TGTGCCAGCAGCGGACTAGCGGGAGTCAAGTGGGTCCCAGATACGCAGTATTTT.

The chain recombines TRBV5-1 with TRBJ2-7; tentatively, D is TRBD1 (5 bases). This CDR3 has 13 residues. Germline-derived CDR1 and CDR2 are SGHRS and YFSETQ. V lost 3 bases and J lost 3, with 10 bases in between. For the CDR3, the DNA is TGCGCCAGCAGCTACGGACATGGCTACGAGCAGTACTTC. This gives the protein CASSYGHGYEQYF.

This chain joins TRBV11-1 and TRBJ2-1; 10 bases line up with TRBD1. V lost 4 bases and J lost 7; bases outside the gene matches: 7. CDR3 length: 15 residues. Germline values: CDR1 SGHAT, CDR2 FQDESV (reference sequence). Here the CDR3 reads CASSSDRGRWNEQFF. CDR3 sequence (DNA): TGTGCCAGCAGCTCAGACAGGGGGCGGTGGAATGAGCAGTTCTTC.